The T cell receptor beta chain described here comes from a study of CD8 T cells in ankylosing spondylitis. General study points: It was reported that disease-linked clones were significantly enriched in matched ankylosing spondylitis synovial fluid. Earlier studies detected some motif variants in reactive arthritis synovial fluid and blood. Under 10 highly homologous variants formed a TCR beta motif that appeared characteristic of ankylosing spondylitis blood.

The V and J ends lost 2 bases and 5 bases respectively, with 5 bases between them. This CDR3 comprises 12 residues. Germline V gives CDR1 ENHRY, CDR2 SYGVKD. This clonotype has just a few counts. Its antigen is as yet unknown. Molecular-barcoded quantitative 5'-RACE produced these TCR beta libraries. Using its own MiXCR run on the 5' RACE reads, TCRdb lists one record per CDR3 protein. The repertoire holds about 390,000 distinct CDR3 sequences, with about 22% as singletons. The receptor was derived from a male donor with ankylosing spondylitis. Sample: blood, either unsorted or a sorted T cell fraction (not recorded which). V is TRBV10-3 and J is TRBJ2-3; D not certain. The CDR3 coding sequence is TGTGCCATCAGTGAGCAGGAAGATACGCAGTATTTT. Translating it yields CAISEQEDTQYF.